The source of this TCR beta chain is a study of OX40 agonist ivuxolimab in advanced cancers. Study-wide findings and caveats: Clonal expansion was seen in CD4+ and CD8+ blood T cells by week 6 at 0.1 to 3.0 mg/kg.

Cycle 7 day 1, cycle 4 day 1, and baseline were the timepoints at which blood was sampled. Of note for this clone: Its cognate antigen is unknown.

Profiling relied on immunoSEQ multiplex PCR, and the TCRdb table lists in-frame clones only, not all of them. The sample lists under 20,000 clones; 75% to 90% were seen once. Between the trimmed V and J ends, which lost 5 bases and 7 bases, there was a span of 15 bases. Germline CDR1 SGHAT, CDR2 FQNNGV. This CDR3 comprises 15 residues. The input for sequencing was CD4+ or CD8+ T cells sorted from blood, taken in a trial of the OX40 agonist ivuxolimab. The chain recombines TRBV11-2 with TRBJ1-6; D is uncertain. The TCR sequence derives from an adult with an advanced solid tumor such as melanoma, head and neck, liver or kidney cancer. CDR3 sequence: CASSHSRVRNSPLHF. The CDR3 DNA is TGTGCCAGCAGCCACTCGAGGGTTAGGAATTCACCCCTCCACTTT.